The present T cell receptor beta chain was sequenced within a study of OX40 agonist ivuxolimab in advanced cancers. Looking at the study overall: Dose-escalation patients' cancers were hepatocellular carcinoma, melanoma, renal cell or head and neck cancer.

The study, taken as a whole, reports: Low normalized clonal expansion also occurred in some nonresponding patients.

This CDR3 is built from 14 residues. Germline V gives CDR1 SGHNT, CDR2 YYREEE (reference sequence). Between the trimmed V and J ends, which lost 5 bases and 9 bases, there was a span of 19 bases. Profiling relied on immunoSEQ multiplex PCR, and the TCRdb table lists in-frame clones only, not all of them. The sample contains more than 13,000 clones, 70% to 80% of which appear only once. As concerns this clone: As yet, its antigen is unknown.

This TCR was sampled from an adult with an advanced solid tumor such as melanoma, head and neck, liver or kidney cancer. Sequencing was performed on CD4+ or CD8+ T cells sorted from blood, taken in a trial of the OX40 agonist ivuxolimab. The chain has TRBV5-4 and TRBJ2-3; no reliable D call. The CDR3: CASRPTELDATQYF. The CDR3 bases are TGTGCCAGCAGACCGACGGAACTTGACGCAACGCAGTATTTT.